This T cell receptor (beta chain) was identified in a study of cytomegalovirus exposure and HLA in healthy donors. Study observations and caveats: The authors listed around 150 TCR beta chains as cytomegalovirus-associated.

The study ran its PCR with 60 Vbeta and 13 Jbeta primers. Using immunoSEQ multiplex PCR, the repertoire was profiled, and TCRdb retains in-frame clones only, with some absent. Seen here are 150,000 or so clones, 70% to 80% observed once, and the top ten hold approximately 7.7%. The length of the CDR3 is 16 residues. Germline V lookup: CDR1 LNHNV, CDR2 YYDKDF (reference sequence). Losses at the gene ends were 4 bases for V and 7 bases for J; bases not matched to a gene: 13. This clone was counted a single time. Its antigen is unknown. Donors counted as nominally healthy when sampled, yet unrecorded immune exposures were likely.

The genes are TRBV15 and TRBJ1-1; TRBD1 aligns across 9 bases. The specimen sequenced was PBMCs. The sequence was collected from a man aged 30 to 39 in good health and CMV-seropositive. CDR3 in DNA: TGTGCCACCAGCACCGCCCGGGGGAACAGGGGGCTTGAAGCTTTCTTT. Translating it yields CATSTARGNRGLEAFF.